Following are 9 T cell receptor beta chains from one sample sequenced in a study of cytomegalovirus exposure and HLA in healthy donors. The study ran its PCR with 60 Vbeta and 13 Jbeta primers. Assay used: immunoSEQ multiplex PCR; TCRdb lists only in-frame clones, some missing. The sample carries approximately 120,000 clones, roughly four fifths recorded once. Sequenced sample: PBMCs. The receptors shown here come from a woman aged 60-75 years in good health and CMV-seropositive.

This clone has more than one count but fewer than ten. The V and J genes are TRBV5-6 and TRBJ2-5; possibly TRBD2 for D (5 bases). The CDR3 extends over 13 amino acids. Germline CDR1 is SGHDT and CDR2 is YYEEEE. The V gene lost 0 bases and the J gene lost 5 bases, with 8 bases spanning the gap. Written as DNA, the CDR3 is TGTGCCAGCAGCTTGGGGAGGCCGGAGACCCAGTACTTC. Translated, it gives CASSLGRPETQYF.

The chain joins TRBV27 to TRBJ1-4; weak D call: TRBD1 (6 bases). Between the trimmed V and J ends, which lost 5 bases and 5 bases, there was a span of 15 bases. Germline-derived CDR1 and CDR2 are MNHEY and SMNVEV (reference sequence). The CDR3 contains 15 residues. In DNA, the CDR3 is TGTGCCAGCAGTCCTCAGGGGTTGTACAATGAAAAACTGTTTTTT. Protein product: CASSPQGLYNEKLFF.

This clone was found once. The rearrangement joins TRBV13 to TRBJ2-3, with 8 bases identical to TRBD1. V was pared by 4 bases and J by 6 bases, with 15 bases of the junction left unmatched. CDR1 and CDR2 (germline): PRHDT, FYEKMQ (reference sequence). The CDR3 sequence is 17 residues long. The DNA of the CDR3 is TGTGCCAGCAGCTCACTGGACAGGGTCCTGCCCAGGGATACGCAGTATTTT. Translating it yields CASSSLDRVLPRDTQYF.

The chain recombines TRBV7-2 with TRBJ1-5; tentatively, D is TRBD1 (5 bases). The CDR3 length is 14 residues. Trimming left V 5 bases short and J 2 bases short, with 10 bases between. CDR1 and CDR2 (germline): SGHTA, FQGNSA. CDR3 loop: CASSPAGRNQPQHF. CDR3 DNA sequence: TGTGCCAGCAGCCCCGCAGGGCGCAATCAGCCCCAGCATTTT.

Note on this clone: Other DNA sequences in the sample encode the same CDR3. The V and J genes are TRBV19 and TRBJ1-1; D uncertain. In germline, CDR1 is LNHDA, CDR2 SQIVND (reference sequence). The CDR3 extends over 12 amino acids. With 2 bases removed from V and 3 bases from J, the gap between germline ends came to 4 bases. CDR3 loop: CASSIRDTEAFF. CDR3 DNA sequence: TGTGCCAGTAGTATACGGGACACTGAAGCTTTCTTT.

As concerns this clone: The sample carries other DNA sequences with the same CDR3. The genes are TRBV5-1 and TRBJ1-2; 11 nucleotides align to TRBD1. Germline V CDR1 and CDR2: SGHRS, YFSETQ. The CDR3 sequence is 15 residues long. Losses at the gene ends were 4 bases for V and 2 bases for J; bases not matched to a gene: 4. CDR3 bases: TGCGCCAGCAGCCCCGGACAGGGGGCAAACTATGGCTACACCTTC. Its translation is CASSPGQGANYGYTF.

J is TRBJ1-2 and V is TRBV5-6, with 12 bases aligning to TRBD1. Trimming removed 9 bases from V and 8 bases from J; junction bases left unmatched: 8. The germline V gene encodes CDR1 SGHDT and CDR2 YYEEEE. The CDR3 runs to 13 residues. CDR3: CAIGDRGRSGYTF. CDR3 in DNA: TGTGCCATCGGGGACAGGGGGCGGTCGGGCTACACCTTC.

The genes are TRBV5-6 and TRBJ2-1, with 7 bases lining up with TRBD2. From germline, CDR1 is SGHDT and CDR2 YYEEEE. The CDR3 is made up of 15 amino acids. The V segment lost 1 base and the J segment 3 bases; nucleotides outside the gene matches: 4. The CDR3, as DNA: TGTGCCAGCAGCTTGCTCCGGGGGGTCTACAATGAGCAGTTCTTC. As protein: CASSLLRGVYNEQFF.

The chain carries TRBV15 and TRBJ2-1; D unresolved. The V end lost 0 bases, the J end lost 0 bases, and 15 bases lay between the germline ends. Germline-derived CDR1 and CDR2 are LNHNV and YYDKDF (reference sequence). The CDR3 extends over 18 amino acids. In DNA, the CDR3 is TGTGCCACCAGCAGAGATAATGGCATGCTTATCTCCTACAATGAGCAGTTCTTC. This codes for CATSRDNGMLISYNEQFF.